This record covers a single T cell receptor (beta chain). Th1 cells were collected as flow-through following bead selections for CD25, CD56 and CD294. This CDR3 is 14 amino acids long. Germline assignment: CDR1 LNHDA and CDR2 SQIVND (reference sequence). The trim removed 7 bases at V and 5 bases at J, leaving 6 bases unmatched. These data are taken from a study of relationships among human T cell subsets. Semiquantitative ARM-PCR amplified T cell receptor alpha and beta CDR3 regions from mRNA. Tagged nested gene-specific primers were used first, then communal superprimers amplified exponentially. TCRdb used MiXCR to reprocess the multiplex PCR reads, holding one entry per CDR3 protein. Of under 15,000 distinct CDR3 sequences in the sample, approximately 67% were seen once.

The V and J genes are TRBV19 and TRBJ2-1, with TRBD1 matching over 9 bases. The TCR sequence derives from a man between 40 and 49 years old in good health. Sequencing was done on a sample of CD4+ Th1 cells sorted from blood. CDR3 protein: CASTWDRANNEQFF. The CDR3 DNA sequence: TGTGCCAGTACCTGGGACAGGGCAAACAATGAGCAGTTCTTC.